The 9 T cell receptor beta chains given below trace back to one sample, sequenced in a study of shared clonotypes between healthy human individuals. Data came from immunoSEQ multiplex PCR; TCRdb stores just in-frame clones and leaves some out. The sample consists of about 2 million clones, approximately 95% of them appearing once. CD8 cells regarded as naive lacked CD45RO, were positively chosen for CCR7, and omitted terminally differentiated effector memory CD45RA+ cells. Sequencing was carried out using naive CD8+ T cells sorted from blood. All receptors derive from a young man in good health.

V gene TRBV12-5 combines with J gene TRBJ2-1, with TRBD2 identical over 13 bases. J lost 3 bases, V lost 6 bases, and 11 bases had no gene match. Germline V gives CDR1 LGHNT, CDR2 FRNRAP. The CDR3 runs to 18 residues. The CDR3 DNA sequence: TGTGCTAGTGGCCACGGACTAGCGGGGGCCCCGAACTACAATGAGCAGTTCTTC. As protein: CASGHGLAGAPNYNEQFF.

The V call is TRBV19, the J call TRBJ2-2; D uncertain. CDR1 LNHDA and CDR2 SQIVND come from the germline V gene (reference sequence). There are 15 residues in the CDR3. V lost 10 bases and J 0 bases, leaving 15 bases between the germline ends. CDR3 sequence: CATYTYGTNTGELFF. The CDR3 DNA follows: TGTGCCACCTACACGTACGGAACGAACACCGGGGAGCTGTTTTTT.

This rearrangement joins TRBV5-6 to TRBJ2-7; 11 bases agree with TRBD2. Germline-derived CDR1 and CDR2 are SGHDT and YYEEEE. The CDR3 consists of 16 residues. Unmatched junction bases numbered 11, after V lost 0 bases and J lost 9 bases. CDR3 nucleotide sequence: TGTGCCAGCAGCTTGGCTCTAGCGGGGGGTCTTGTACGGCAGTACTTC. Translating it yields CASSLALAGGLVRQYF.

The CDR3 protein is CSVDRQGQGYTF. The CDR3 bases are TGCAGCGTGGACCGACAGGGGCAAGGCTACACCTTC. This chain uses TRBV29-1 with TRBJ1-2; TRBD1 matches 8 bases. The CDR3 consists of 12 residues. The V segment lost 6 bases and the J segment 8 bases; nucleotides outside the gene matches: 8. CDR1 SQVTM and CDR2 ANQGSEA come from the germline V gene.

This sequence joins TRBV7-9 and TRBJ1-1, with a possible D match to TRBD1 (6 bases). Trimming removed 0 bases at V and 3 bases at J, with 8 bases between. The length of the CDR3 is 14 residues. Germline V lookup: CDR1 SEHNR, CDR2 FQNEAQ (reference sequence). The CDR3 bases are TGTGCCAGCAGCTTAGCGGAGGGGGACACTGAAGCTTTCTTT. The encoded protein is CASSLAEGDTEAFF.

In regard to this clone: The same CDR3 also results from other DNA sequences found in this sample. The chain has TRBV4-1 and TRBJ2-3; 8 bases line up with TRBD2. Unmatched junction bases numbered 3, after V lost 0 bases and J lost 4 bases. This CDR3 is built from 15 residues. From germline, CDR1 is MGHRA and CDR2 YSYEKL. DNA for the CDR3: TGCGCCAGCAGCCAAGACGCCGGGGGGGCAGATACGCAGTATTTT. The encoded protein is CASSQDAGGADTQYF.

CDR3 nucleotide sequence: TGTGCCAGCAGCTGGACAAGGGAAGTTGGCTACAATGAGCAGTTCTTC. Protein sequence: CASSWTREVGYNEQFF. The chain is built from TRBV2 and TRBJ2-1; D possibly corresponds to TRBD1 (5 bases). The CDR3 has 16 residues. The V gene's germline CDR1 is SNHLY and CDR2 FYNNEI. The V end lost 6 bases, the J end lost 3 bases, and 18 bases lay between the germline ends.

The V gene is TRBV13, the J gene TRBJ2-1; D ambiguous. Looked up from germline, CDR1 is PRHDT and CDR2 is FYEKMQ (reference sequence). The CDR3 sequence is 8 residues long. The CDR3 DNA reads TGTGCTACATCGAGGCAGTTCTTC. Protein: CATSRQFF.

This chain links TRBV7-8 with TRBJ2-7; D possibly uses TRBD1 or TRBD2 (5 bases each). This CDR3 region has 13 residues. Trimming took off 6 bases at V and 7 bases at J, with 16 bases between the two ends. Germline V gene data show CDR1 as SGHVS and CDR2 as FQNEAQ. The DNA for the CDR3 is TGTGCCAGCAGTTTTACAGAGGGGTTGGAGCAGTACTTC. As protein: CASSFTEGLEQYF.